The entry that follows covers one TCR beta chain sequence. This specimen comes from a study of T cells in Graves' hyperthyroidism and ophthalmopathy. Trimming cost V 4 bases and J 3 bases, with 7 bases left between them. Germline values: CDR1 LGHNA, CDR2 YNFKEQ. The CDR3 covers 12 residues. There were TCR beta CDR3 regions amplified from RNA transcripts. The HTBI primer set served for first-round RT-PCR of the TCR CDR3. TCRdb ran MiXCR on the multiplex PCR reads and lists one entry per CDR3 protein. The table has approximately 260,000 distinct CDR3 sequences, 13% to 15% seen once; the top ten hold over 25%.

The rearrangement links TRBV4-2 to TRBJ2-7; D is unresolved. The sequence derives from a woman aged 45-60 years with Graves' hyperthyroidism that later progressed to Graves' ophthalmopathy. The specimen sequenced was blood. In nucleotides, the CDR3 is TGTGCCAGCAGCCCCGATTACTACGAGCAGTACTTC. This encodes CASSPDYYEQYF.